This passage covers 10 T cell receptor beta chains from one sample sequenced in a study of cytomegalovirus exposure and HLA in healthy donors. PCR involved 60 Vbeta and 13 Jbeta primers. Assay: immunoSEQ multiplex PCR; the TCRdb copy retains only in-frame clones and omits some. The sample lists about 150,000 clones, more than 75% seen once, with approximately 2.5% in the top ten. The sample was PBMCs. Receptor source: a young woman in good health and CMV-seronegative.

The rearrangement joins TRBV6-1 to TRBJ1-5; no firm D call. The CDR3 length is 15 residues. Germline-derived CDR1 and CDR2 are MNHNS and SASEGT. V was cut by 3 bases and J by 0 bases, with 9 bases left in between. CDR3 sequence reads: CASSESGHSNQPQHF. The DNA for the CDR3 is TGTGCCAGCAGTGAGTCAGGCCATAGCAATCAGCCCCAGCATTTT.

This sequence joins TRBV19 and TRBJ2-7; 9 nucleotides match TRBD1. There are 18 residues in the CDR3. V dropped 6 bases and J dropped 3; count of bases not matched to a gene: 18. Germline lookup yields CDR1 LNHDA and CDR2 SQIVND (reference sequence). In DNA, the CDR3 is TGTGCCAGTAGGAGACAGGGGGGACAGAACCACAAGAGCTACGAGCAGTACTTC. The encoded protein is CASRRQGGQNHKSYEQYF.

This sequence joins TRBV7-2 and TRBJ1-2; D remains ambiguous. The germline V and J ends were trimmed by 1 base and 5 bases, with 17 bases remaining between them. The CDR3 runs 16 residues. Germline V gives CDR1 SGHTA, CDR2 FQGNSA. CDR3 loop: CASSLVRILPRYGYTF. DNA for the CDR3: TGTGCCAGCAGCTTAGTTCGGATCCTCCCGCGGTATGGCTACACCTTC.

This clone has a single count. V is TRBV27 and J is TRBJ1-3; 8 bases agree with TRBD1. The CDR3 extends over 16 amino acids. Trimming removed 9 bases from V and 2 bases from J; junction bases left unmatched: 12. Germline lookup yields CDR1 MNHEY and CDR2 SMNVEV (reference sequence). The CDR3 coding sequence is TGTGCCAGGTTTACTCCCTTGGACAGGGCTGGAAACACCATATATTTT. Its protein product is CARFTPLDRAGNTIYF.

The V gene is TRBV5-6, the J gene TRBJ2-3; 8 bases fit TRBD1. After removal of 0 bases from V and 5 bases from J, the junction contained 2 bases not matched to a gene. CDR1 is SGHDT, CDR2 YYEEEE, per germline. The CDR3 loop spans 14 amino acids. DNA for the CDR3: TGTGCCAGCAGCTTGGGGACAGGGATAGATACGCAGTATTTT. It codes for CASSLGTGIDTQYF.

V usage is TRBV18 and J usage is TRBJ2-1; 7 bases line up with TRBD2. This CDR3 spans 16 amino acids. Germline V gives CDR1 KGHSH, CDR2 LQKENI. V trimming: 1 base; J trimming: 1 base; junction bases outside the gene matches: 4. This chain's CDR3 is CASSPRAAGSYNEQFF. CDR3 nucleotide sequence: TGTGCCAGCTCACCACGGGCAGCGGGATCCTACAATGAGCAGTTCTTC.

V usage is TRBV7-2 and J usage is TRBJ2-7; D might be TRBD1 (6 bases). This CDR3 has 13 amino acids. Looked up from germline, CDR1 is SGHTA and CDR2 is FQGNSA. The V end lost 5 bases, the J end lost 3 bases, and 11 bases lay between the germline ends. The CDR3 DNA follows: TGTGCCAGCAGCCCAGGGGCCCGCTACGAGCAGTACTTC. Protein product: CASSPGARYEQYF.

The J gene is TRBJ2-2, the V gene TRBV5-4; perhaps TRBD2 as D (6 bases). The CDR3 covers 13 residues. The germline V gene has CDR1 SGHNT and CDR2 YYREEE (reference sequence). V lost 7 bases to trimming and J lost 1 base, with 8 bases between them. CDR3 sequence reads: CASSGGNTGELFF. CDR3 bases: TGTGCCAGCTCCGGGGGGAACACCGGGGAGCTGTTTTTT. Complete variable domain (other parts from reference TRBV5-4 and TRBJ2-2): ETGVTQSPTHLIKTRGQQVTLRCSSQSGHNTVSWYQQALGQGPQFIFQYYREEENGRGNFPPRFSGLQFPNYSSELNVNALELDDSALYLCASSGGNTGELFFGEGSRLTVL.

V and J are TRBV28 and TRBJ1-5, with D tentatively TRBD1 (6 bases). This CDR3 has 15 residues. Germline V lookup: CDR1 MDHEN, CDR2 SYDVKM. V was pared by 3 bases and J by 5 bases, with 14 bases between. The CDR3 region is CASSFSDRTYQPQHF. Here the CDR3 DNA reads TGTGCCAGCAGTTTTTCTGACAGGACGTATCAGCCCCAGCATTTT.

The CDR3 coding sequence is TGTGCCAGCAGTTCTCAGGGTTATAGCAATCAGCCCCAGCATTTT. It is translated as CASSSQGYSNQPQHF. The V gene is TRBV28, the J gene TRBJ1-5; tentative D call: TRBD1 (5 bases). Trimming left V 4 bases short and J 0 bases short, with 10 bases between. Germline CDR1 reads MDHEN; CDR2 reads SYDVKM. There are 15 residues in the CDR3.